The 21 T cell receptor beta chains below all came from one sample that was sequenced in a study of cytotoxic CD8 clonotypes in ibrutinib-treated CLL. TCRdb keeps only in-frame clones here, not all; method: immunoSEQ multiplex PCR. The sample lists 250,000 to 350,000 clones, approximately 79% occurring once. Sequencing was performed on PBMCs, taken at disease progression, from a patient treated with ibrutinib. The receptors originated from a human donor with chronic lymphocytic leukemia.

This chain joins TRBV4-1 and TRBJ2-1, with 7 positions matching TRBD2. This CDR3 spans 18 amino acids. J gave up 8 bases and V 0 bases, and 16 bases lay outside the gene matches. Germline CDR1 is MGHRA and CDR2 is YSYEKL. CDR3 protein: CASSQDLASGVIGDEQFF. The CDR3 coding sequence is TGCGCCAGCAGCCAAGATCTGGCTAGCGGAGTGATCGGCGATGAGCAGTTCTTC.

The CDR3: CASSIGAGFNQPQHF. CDR3 DNA: TGTGCCAGTAGTATAGGTGCAGGTTTCAATCAGCCCCAGCATTTT. The chain combines TRBV19 with TRBJ1-5; D remains ambiguous. CDR1 LNHDA and CDR2 SQIVND come from the germline V gene (reference sequence). The V end lost 1 base, the J end lost 3 bases, and 10 bases lay between the germline ends. The CDR3 sequence is 15 residues long.

This clone was recorded a few times. The V gene is TRBV5-1, the J gene TRBJ2-7, with D perhaps TRBD1 (6 bases). This CDR3 is 14 amino acids long. Looked up from germline, CDR1 is SGHRS and CDR2 is YFSETQ. V was clipped by 1 base and J by 2 bases, with 10 bases between them. The CDR3 DNA follows: TGCGCCAGCAGCTTGACAGGGAAAGCCTACGAGCAGTACTTC. Its translation: CASSLTGKAYEQYF.

V is TRBV5-4 and J is TRBJ2-6; D is unresolved. From germline, CDR1 is SGHNT and CDR2 YYREEE (reference sequence). Trimming took 5 bases from V and 3 from J, leaving 6 bases between them. The CDR3 contains 13 residues. CDR3 sequence (DNA): TGTGCCAGCAGAAGGTTTGGGGCCAACGTCCTGACTTTC. Its translation: CASRRFGANVLTF.

This clone was detected only once. The V gene is TRBV19, the J gene TRBJ2-1; no clear D gene. Trimming shortened V by 2 bases and J by 1 base, and 12 bases separated the two germline ends. CDR1 is LNHDA and CDR2 is SQIVND in the germline V gene (reference sequence). This CDR3 has 16 residues. The CDR3 DNA reads TGTGCCAGTAGTATATGGGGTGCGGCTTCCTACAATGAGCAGTTCTTC. It codes for CASSIWGAASYNEQFF.

The chain employs TRBV7-6 and TRBJ1-5; D uncertain. The germline V gene has CDR1 SGHVS and CDR2 FNYEAQ. V lost 0 bases, J lost 6 bases, and 6 bases lay in between. The CDR3 spans 13 residues. The CDR3 region is CASSLAPGQPQHF. For the CDR3, the DNA is TGTGCCAGCAGCTTAGCGCCGGGTCAGCCCCAGCATTTT.

This clone was found a few times. The chain joins TRBV20-1 to TRBJ1-4, with TRBD1 matching 7 bases. CDR3 size: 11 residues. CDR1 and CDR2 from the germline V gene are DFQATT and SNEGSKA (reference sequence). V was pared by 5 bases and J by 14 bases, with 8 bases of the junction left unmatched. CDR3: CSAGRGQVLFF. CDR3 sequence (DNA): TGCAGTGCTGGAAGGGGGCAGGTGCTGTTTTTT.

This clone was found once. The CDR3 sequence is CASSSQGVTEAFF. CDR3 in DNA: TGTGCCAGCAGCTCACAGGGTGTCACTGAAGCTTTCTTT. The chain uses TRBV2 and TRBJ1-1, with D possibly matching TRBD1 (6 bases). This CDR3 spans 13 amino acids. The V gene's germline CDR1 is SNHLY and CDR2 FYNNEI. Trimming removed 6 bases at V and 4 bases at J, with 12 bases between.

The chain links TRBV10-1 to TRBJ2-7; TRBD2 matches 9 bases. This CDR3 region has 15 residues. The germline gives CDR1 WNHNN, CDR2 SYGVQD (reference sequence). The V and J ends lost 3 bases and 3 bases, in that order; junction bases with no gene match: 6. Written as DNA, the CDR3 is TGCGCCAGCAGTGAAGGCGGGAGGGCCATCTACGAGCAGTACTTC. Protein: CASSEGGRAIYEQYF.

J is TRBJ1-2 and V is TRBV5-4; D is perhaps TRBD1 (6 bases). This CDR3 is built from 14 residues. Trimming cost V 5 bases and J 5 bases, with 16 bases left between them. CDR1 and CDR2 (germline): SGHNT, YYREEE (reference sequence). The chain's CDR3 is CASRLLGGGYGYTF. The CDR3 nucleotides read TGTGCCAGCAGGCTTCTCGGGGGCGGATATGGCTACACCTTC.

The chain joins TRBV5-1 to TRBJ2-1; 10 nucleotides match TRBD1. Germline lookup yields CDR1 SGHRS and CDR2 YFSETQ. The CDR3 runs to 15 residues. V was pared by 3 bases and J by 4 bases, with 4 bases of the junction left unmatched. DNA for the CDR3: TGCGCCAGCAGCTGGGGACAGGGGAGATACAATGAGCAGTTCTTC. This translates into CASSWGQGRYNEQFF.

This clone was picked up a small number of times. This rearrangement joins TRBV6-6 to TRBJ2-7; 9 bases are a match to TRBD1. This CDR3 contains 15 residues. Germline CDR1 reads MNHNY; CDR2 reads SVGAGI (reference sequence). The ends lost 0 bases at V and 5 bases at J; junction bases unmatched: 5. The CDR3 nucleotides are TGTGCCAGCAGTTACTCGGACAGGGGAGTCCACGAGCAGTACTTC. It yields the protein CASSYSDRGVHEQYF.

The chain is built from TRBV2 and TRBJ2-3; D tentatively reads TRBD1 or TRBD2 (5 bases each). The CDR3 has 15 amino acids. V was trimmed by 3 bases and J by 3 bases, leaving 13 bases between them. From germline, CDR1 is SNHLY and CDR2 FYNNEI. CDR3 bases: TGTGCCAGCAGTGATTGGGGCGGGCAAACAGATACGCAGTATTTT. Protein: CASSDWGGQTDTQYF.

CDR3 sequence (DNA): TGTGCCACCAGCAGAGAGCGGGGACAGGATGGCAATCAGCCCCAGCATTTT. Its translation is CATSRERGQDGNQPQHF. The chain joins TRBV15 to TRBJ1-5, with 8 bases fitting TRBD1. The length of the CDR3 is 17 residues. Germline-derived CDR1 and CDR2 are LNHNV and YYDKDF (reference sequence). J was trimmed by 2 bases and V by 0 bases; bases with no gene match: 6. The full variable domain, in which reference TRBV15 and TRBJ1-5 provide the parts outside the CDR3, is DAMVIQNPRYQVTQFGKPVTLSCSQTLNHNVMYWYQQKSSQAPKLLFHYYDKDFNNEADTPDNFQSRRPNTSFCFLDIRSPGLGDTAMYLCATSRERGQDGNQPQHFGDGTRLSIL.

In its sample, this clone was seen once. This chain uses TRBV5-8 with TRBJ1-5, with D unclear. Germline CDR1 and CDR2: SGHTS and YDEGEE. The CDR3 runs to 14 residues. The ends were cut back, 4 bases at V and 4 bases at J, with 12 bases in the middle. CDR3 sequence (DNA): TGTGCCAGCAGCCTTTTGGATTCGAATCAGCCCCAGCATTTT. It translates to CASSLLDSNQPQHF.

The rearrangement uses TRBV29-1 and TRBJ2-1; the D gene is possibly TRBD1 (5 bases). Germline V lookup: CDR1 SQVTM, CDR2 ANQGSEA. The CDR3 is made up of 10 amino acids. Trimming took 6 bases from V and 12 from J, leaving 12 bases between them. CDR3: CSVLLGAQFF. CDR3 DNA: TGCAGCGTCCTCTTAGGGGCGCAGTTCTTC.

The J gene is TRBJ2-7, the V gene TRBV18; D is possibly TRBD2 (5 bases). V lost 6 bases to trimming and J lost 0 bases, with 9 bases between them. The CDR3 is 13 residues long. Germline V gives CDR1 KGHSH, CDR2 LQKENI. CDR3 amino acids: CASSLSGSYEQYF. DNA of the CDR3: TGTGCCAGCTCTCTCAGCGGCTCCTACGAGCAGTACTTC.

The genes are TRBV2 and TRBJ1-4; the D is unclear. Germline loops: CDR1 SNHLY, CDR2 FYNNEI. Trimming removed 8 bases at V and 6 bases at J, with 4 bases between. The CDR3 totals 10 residues. CDR3 protein: CASGYEKLFF. CDR3 nucleotide sequence: TGTGCCAGCGGTTATGAAAAACTGTTTTTT.

This clone was counted a single time. This rearrangement joins TRBV25-1 to TRBJ1-2; weak D call: TRBD1 (6 bases). Trimming cost V 2 bases and J 2 bases, with 12 bases left between them. In germline, CDR1 is MGHDK, CDR2 SYGVNS. CDR3 length: 15 amino acids. The CDR3, as DNA: TGTGCCAGCAGTGAACCCCGAGGGACAAACTATGGCTACACCTTC. Amino acid sequence: CASSEPRGTNYGYTF.

The gene calls are TRBV28 and TRBJ2-7; D is possibly TRBD1 (6 bases). Germline CDR1 reads MDHEN; CDR2 reads SYDVKM. The CDR3 consists of 14 residues. The V end lost 6 bases, the J end lost 1 base, and 13 bases lay between the germline ends. The CDR3 sequence: CASRRQGLSYEQYF. In nucleotides, the CDR3 is TGTGCCAGCAGGCGGCAGGGGTTGTCCTACGAGCAGTACTTC.

The chain uses TRBV6-5 and TRBJ2-1; D might be TRBD1 or TRBD2, each matching 6 bases. Germline CDR1 is MNHEY and CDR2 is SVGAGI. V lost 0 bases and J 5 bases, leaving 14 bases between the germline ends. The CDR3 spans 16 residues. The chain's CDR3 is CASSYSGTRGHNEQFF. The CDR3 nucleotides are TGTGCCAGCAGTTACTCCGGGACTCGGGGGCACAATGAGCAGTTCTTC.